The T cell receptor (beta chain) described here comes from a study of vaccination effects on CD4 cells after COVID-19. Study-level results: The authors studied few convalescent patients and collected no early post-infection timepoints.

Turning to this clone: Its antigen is currently unknown.

This table comes from immunoSEQ multiplex PCR, and its TCRdb copy is limited to in-frame clones, with some not included. The sample lists about 38,000 clones; more than 60% were seen once. CDR1 is LNHNV, CDR2 YYDKDF, per germline (reference sequence). CDR3 length: 14 amino acids. V was trimmed by 1 base and J by 4 bases, leaving 10 bases between them. Antigen-specific CD4+ T cells expanded by the ViraFEST assay with viral peptide pools were then sequenced. Investigators separated out CD4+ T cells once 9 to 11 days of culture had passed. Prior SARS-CoV-2 infection was absent in the vaccine recipients, as shown by negative nucleocapsid antibodies. Approximately 2 million PBMC were seeded per well and grown in the presence of 10 IU/ml IL-2 and about 10 ug/ml peptides.

V is TRBV15 and J is TRBJ2-5, with D tentatively TRBD1 (6 bases). This TCR was sampled from a human donor who received a COVID-19 vaccine. Specimen: CD4+ T cells from PBMCs cultured with SARS-CoV-2 spike peptides, collected before COVID-19 vaccination. CDR3 coding DNA: TGTGCCACCAGCAGAGGACAGGCCCCAGAGACCCAGTACTTC. Residues: CATSRGQAPETQYF.